These T cell receptor beta chains were read from a single sample in a study of CD8+ T cells in alopecia areata. The method was immunoSEQ multiplex PCR; TCRdb's version includes in-frame clones alone and lacks a portion of them. The table records some 150,000 clones, around 83% of them present only once. The sequences come from CD8+ T cells sorted from blood, collected at week 4, from a patient treated with tofacitinib. The receptors derive from a human donor with alopecia areata. The CDR3 runs from the conserved cysteine through the conserved F or W. Each record gives: J gene, V gene, D gene, clone size, CDR3 DNA, CDR3 protein. A D gene is named only where the DNA matches it firmly. Clone size is given for some rows only: seen once, a few or many times, or a class if the clone is expanded.

J: TRBJ2-1; V: TRBV19; D: TRBD1; size: NA; DNA: TGTGCCAGTAGTCCACCGGCCGGGACAGCCTACAATGAGCAGTTCTTC; CDR3: CASSPPAGTAYNEQFF
J: TRBJ2-3; V: TRBV6-5; D: NA; size: NA; DNA: TGTGCCAGCAGTCTTGGGGACCAGTCCCTTTATACGCAGTATTTT; CDR3: CASSLGDQSLYTQYF
J: TRBJ2-5; V: TRBV13; D: NA; size: NA; DNA: TGTGCCAGCAGCCCCGAGGGGGGTCAAGAGACCCAGTACTTC; CDR3: CASSPEGGQETQYF
J: TRBJ2-1; V: TRBV29-1; D: NA; size: NA; DNA: TGCAGCGTTGAATTGGACGGCACCTACAATGAGCAGTTCTTC; CDR3: CSVELDGTYNEQFF
J: TRBJ2-3; V: TRBV27; D: NA; size: NA; DNA: TGTGCCAGCAGCAGACTCTCAGATACGCAGTATTTT; CDR3: CASSRLSDTQYF
J: TRBJ2-7; V: TRBV11-2; D: NA; size: NA; DNA: TGTGCCAGCAGCTTTTCAGGAGAGGGCTACGAGCAGTACTTC; CDR3: CASSFSGEGYEQYF
J: TRBJ2-3; V: TRBV27; D: NA; size: NA; DNA: TGTGCCAGCAGGAGGGCAGGGTGGATAGATACGCAGTATTTT; CDR3: CASRRAGWIDTQYF
J: TRBJ2-2; V: TRBV6-1; D: NA; size: few; DNA: TGTGCCAGCACCGGACAGACCGGGGAGCTGTTTTTT; CDR3: CASTGQTGELFF
J: TRBJ1-4; V: TRBV29-1; D: TRBD1; size: NA; DNA: TGCAGCGCCGAGGGGGCAGGGATGACTAATGAAAAACTGTTTTTT; CDR3: CSAEGAGMTNEKLFF
J: TRBJ2-3; V: TRBV28; D: NA; size: NA; DNA: TGTGCCAGCAGCCGCAGACGGGCAGATACGCAGTATTTT; CDR3: CASSRRRADTQYF
J: TRBJ1-2; V: TRBV6-5; D: NA; size: NA; DNA: TGTGCCAGCGGACAGCCCTATGGCTACACCTTC; CDR3: CASGQPYGYTF
J: TRBJ2-5; V: TRBV18; D: NA; size: NA; DNA: TGTGCCAGCTCGCGTAAACCGCGGCAGTTCATTCACGAGACCCAGTACTTC; CDR3: CASSRKPRQFIHETQYF
J: TRBJ2-1; V: TRBV6-6; D: NA; size: NA; DNA: TGTGCCAGCAGTTTAGTCTTTGGGGAGCAGTTCTTC; CDR3: CASSLVFGEQFF
J: TRBJ2-5; V: TRBV7-9; D: NA; size: NA; DNA: TGTGCCAGCAGCTTAGAGTCCGACAAGAGGGAGACCCAGTACTTC; CDR3: CASSLESDKRETQYF
J: TRBJ1-1; V: TRBV29-1; D: TRBD1; size: NA; DNA: TGCAGCGTGGGGACAGGGAAGAACACTGAAGCTTTCTTT; CDR3: CSVGTGKNTEAFF